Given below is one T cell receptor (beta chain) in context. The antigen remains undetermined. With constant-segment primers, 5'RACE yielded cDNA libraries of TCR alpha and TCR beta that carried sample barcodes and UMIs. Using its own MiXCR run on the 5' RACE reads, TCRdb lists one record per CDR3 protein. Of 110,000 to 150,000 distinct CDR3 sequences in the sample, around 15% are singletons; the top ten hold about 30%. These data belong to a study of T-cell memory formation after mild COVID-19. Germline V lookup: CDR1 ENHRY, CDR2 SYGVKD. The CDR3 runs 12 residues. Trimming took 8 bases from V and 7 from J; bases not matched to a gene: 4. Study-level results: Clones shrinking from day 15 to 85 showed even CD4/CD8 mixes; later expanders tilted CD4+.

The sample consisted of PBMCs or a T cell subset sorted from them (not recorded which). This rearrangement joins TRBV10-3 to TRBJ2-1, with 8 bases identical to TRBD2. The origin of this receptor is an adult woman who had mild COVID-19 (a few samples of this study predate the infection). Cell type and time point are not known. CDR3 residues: CAIYAGGNEQFF. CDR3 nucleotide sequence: TGTGCCATCTACGCGGGAGGAAATGAGCAGTTCTTC.